This is a list of T cell receptor beta chains from one sample in a study of cytomegalovirus exposure and HLA in healthy donors. Method: immunoSEQ multiplex PCR; TCRdb's copy keeps in-frame clones and lacks some. The sample yields 150,000 to 200,000 clones, roughly 80% seen once. The sequenced sample consisted of PBMCs. All receptors derive from a female donor in good health and CMV-seronegative. CDR3s include the opening cysteine and the closing phenylalanine or tryptophan. D genes are given only for firm matches. Not every row has a clone size; where given, it reads once, few, many or a size class.

TRBV15	NA	NA	TRBJ2-3	CATSWPQRGHTDTQYF	TGTGCCACCAGCTGGCCCCAGCGGGGACACACAGATACGCAGTATTTT
TRBV5-1	TRBD1	NA	TRBJ2-1	CASSLVGTGAPSYNEQFF	TGCGCCAGCAGCTTGGTGGGGACAGGGGCGCCCTCCTACAATGAGCAGTTCTTC
TRBV4-1	NA	NA	TRBJ2-5	CASSQERFLTRNQETQYF	TGCGCCAGCAGCCAAGAACGCTTCCTAACCCGAAACCAAGAGACCCAGTACTTC
TRBV19	TRBD1	NA	TRBJ2-7	CASSAGQGLLYEQYF	TGTGCCAGTAGTGCGGGACAGGGGCTTTTATACGAGCAGTACTTC
TRBV7-3	NA	NA	TRBJ2-3	CASSQGRGGTQYF	TGTGCCAGCAGCCAAGGTCGAGGTGGAACGCAGTATTTT
TRBV18	NA	NA	TRBJ1-4	CASRGSYNEKLFF	TGTGCCAGCCGCGGGAGCTATAATGAAAAACTGTTTTTT
TRBV5-4	TRBD2	few	TRBJ2-3	CASSLGLAGDTDTQYF	TGTGCCAGCAGCTTGGGACTAGCGGGAGACACAGATACGCAGTATTTT
TRBV7-2	NA	NA	TRBJ2-7	CASSSRDSYEQYF	TGTGCCAGCAGCTCCCGGGATTCCTACGAGCAGTACTTC
TRBV2	TRBD1	NA	TRBJ2-7	CASSEGQPYEQYF	TGTGCCAGCAGTGAGGGACAGCCTTACGAGCAGTACTTC
TRBV30	TRBD1	NA	TRBJ1-2	CASEDRGIPNYGYTF	TGTGCCTCCGAGGACAGGGGGATCCCTAACTATGGCTACACCTTC
TRBV16	TRBD1	NA	TRBJ2-5	CASSQSGQQQLSQETQYF	TGTGCCAGCAGCCAATCGGGACAGCAGCAATTATCACAAGAGACCCAGTACTTC